This TCR beta chain was recovered during a study of T cell clusters in autoimmune cytopenias. CDR1 and CDR2 (germline): MNHEY, SMNVEV (reference sequence). The CDR3 sequence is 15 residues long. One tube held mixed TRB-A and TRB-B primer pools for touch-down PCR. TCRdb re-called the multiplex PCR reads and gives one entry per CDR3 protein, without DNA. Listed are approximately 4,600 distinct CDR3 sequences; roughly 14% falls within the top ten. Some 39,000 genome equivalents of blood DNA were amplified for TRB. The sample was also reused in another study, on T cell repertoires in aging, cancer and after chemotherapy.

The chain has TRBV27 and TRBJ1-4; checking the TCRdb D call of TRBD1 is not possible without DNA. The TCR sequence derives from a human donor in good health. Material for sequencing was peripheral blood. This CDR3 is CASSMGQLLIEKLFF.